This TCR beta chain stems from a study of T-cell reconstitution after alpha-beta-depleted transplantation in children. This CDR3 has 14 amino acids. Germline CDR1 and CDR2: DFQATT and SNEGSKA (reference sequence). The J segment lost 14 bases and the V segment lost 6 bases, leaving 13 bases of the junction unmatched. This clonotype showed up just a few times. Antigen unknown. Broader study findings: The authors attributed T-cell counts and diversity one year after transplant mostly to newly produced T cells. Some patients owed their high day-60 TCRbeta diversity to surviving recipient T cells and thymic progenitors. Expanded clones from the graft, numbering several hundred, reportedly supplied alpha-beta T cells about two months after transplant.

Library preparation (for TCRbeta) was performed with unique molecular identifiers. MiXCR was run by TCRdb on the PCR reads, yielding one entry per CDR3 protein. Here the sample spans about 870,000 distinct CDR3 sequences, about 15% being singletons. Sequencing was performed on PBMCs, mostly from graft donor cells, taken 360 days after TCRalphabeta/CD19-depleted stem cell transplant. The gene calls are TRBV20-1 and TRBJ2-1; 13 bases map to TRBD2. The receptor was derived from a male patient younger than 18 who had a stem cell transplant for acute lymphoblastic leukemia, so the T cells may come from the graft donor. The CDR3 nucleotides read TGCAGTGCGCCCGGGACTAGCGGGATTTCGAATGAGTTCTTC. Protein product: CSAPGTSGISNEFF.